These 31 T cell receptor beta chains were all obtained from the same sample, sequenced in a study of cytomegalovirus exposure and HLA in healthy donors. PCR used 60 Vbeta primers and 13 Jbeta primers. TCRdb's copy holds only in-frame clones and misses some; the assay was immunoSEQ multiplex PCR. The data contain 120,000 to 150,000 clones, about four fifths of them singletons. Sequencing was carried out using PBMCs. The receptors derive from a man between 35 and 55 years old in good health and CMV-seropositive.

This clone was seen a few times. This sequence joins TRBV2 and TRBJ2-7; TRBD2 agrees at 8 bases. The CDR3 totals 13 residues. In germline, CDR1 is SNHLY, CDR2 FYNNEI. V shed 5 bases and J 2 bases; nucleotides not matched to a gene: 2. The CDR3 DNA sequence: TGTGCCAGCAGTTTTAGCGGGGCCTACGAGCAGTACTTC. It translates to CASSFSGAYEQYF.

The rearrangement links TRBV5-1 to TRBJ1-1, with 8 bases lining up with TRBD1. Germline CDR1 reads SGHRS; CDR2 reads YFSETQ. V trimming: 6 bases; J trimming: 6 bases; junction bases outside the gene matches: 13. CDR3 size: 15 residues. CDR3 sequence reads: CASTAGQGLRAEAFF. CDR3 nucleotides: TGCGCCAGCACTGCAGGACAGGGCCTAAGGGCTGAAGCTTTCTTT. Based on the CDR3 plus reference TRBV5-1 and TRBJ1-1, the full variable domain is KAGVTQTPRYLIKTRGQQVTLSCSPISGHRSVSWYQQTPGQGLQFLFEYFSETQRNKGNFPGRFSGRQFSNSRSEMNVSTLELGDSALYLCASTAGQGLRAEAFFGQGTRLTVV.

This clone has only a few counts. A junction boundary mismatches the germline segment, possibly from a read error. The CDR3 region has the DNA TGTGCCAGCAGCGTAGACGGGGACTGTAACTTC. Translated, it gives CASSVDGDCNF. The chain couples TRBV9 to TRBJ2-5, with D possibly being TRBD2 (6 bases). CDR3 length: 11 residues. Germline assignment: CDR1 SGDLS and CDR2 YYNGEE.

V usage is TRBV19 and J usage is TRBJ1-6; 8 bases map to TRBD1. The trim removed 8 bases at V and 7 bases at J, leaving 7 bases unmatched. Germline V CDR1 and CDR2: LNHDA, SQIVND (reference sequence). The CDR3 is 14 residues long. The CDR3 sequence: CASAGTGGNSPLHF. Written as DNA, the CDR3 is TGTGCCAGTGCCGGGACAGGAGGAAATTCACCCCTCCACTTT.

This chain joins TRBV7-2 and TRBJ2-2, with TRBD2 matching over 8 bases. CDR1 and CDR2 (germline): SGHTA, FQGNSA. J gave up 16 bases and V 6 bases, and 16 bases lay outside the gene matches. The CDR3 has 14 residues. CDR3 residues: CASRLTPGGLGEFF. CDR3 nucleotides: TGTGCCAGCAGACTCACGCCGGGGGGGCTCGGAGAGTTTTTT.

The chain links TRBV6-1 to TRBJ2-5; maybe TRBD1 (5 bases). The CDR3 extends over 14 amino acids. Germline V gene data show CDR1 as MNHNS and CDR2 as SASEGT. Trimming left V 4 bases short and J 3 bases short, with 12 bases between. The CDR3: CASSVFAGKETQYF. The CDR3 DNA sequence: TGTGCCAGCAGTGTATTCGCAGGGAAAGAGACCCAGTACTTC.

V gene TRBV27 combines with J gene TRBJ2-3, with 8 bases that match TRBD2. The length of the CDR3 is 17 residues. The germline V gene has CDR1 MNHEY and CDR2 SMNVEV (reference sequence). V lost 2 bases and J lost 4; bases outside the gene matches: 11. The chain's CDR3 is CASSLAGGSGGADTQYF. In nucleotides, the CDR3 is TGTGCCAGCAGTTTAGCGGGGGGCTCGGGCGGAGCAGATACGCAGTATTTT.

The rearrangement links TRBV27 to TRBJ1-2, with D possibly TRBD1 on 5 matching bases. The CDR3 has 13 amino acids. V lost 3 bases, J lost 5 bases, and 10 bases lay in between. Germline V gene lookup returns CDR1 MNHEY and CDR2 SMNVEV (reference sequence). The CDR3 here is CASSLGPGYGYTF. The CDR3 DNA reads as TGTGCCAGCAGTTTGGGGCCCGGATATGGCTACACCTTC.

The V gene is TRBV9, the J gene TRBJ2-2; a possible D gene is TRBD1 (6 bases). Germline V gene lookup returns CDR1 SGDLS and CDR2 YYNGEE. This CDR3 has 16 residues. V dropped 4 bases and J dropped 0 bases, with 13 bases sitting between them. The CDR3, as DNA: TGTGCCAGCAGCCTCTCGAACAGGGCGAACACCGGGGAGCTGTTTTTT. This gives the protein CASSLSNRANTGELFF.

The genes are TRBV10-3 and TRBJ2-5; D is unresolved. V lost 3 bases, J lost 0 bases, and 11 bases lay in between. The CDR3 has 15 residues. Germline CDR1 ENHRY, CDR2 SYGVKD. The CDR3 region has the DNA TGTGCCATCAGTGAATCACAATGGTACCAAGAGACCCAGTACTTC. This encodes CAISESQWYQETQYF.

V and J are TRBV11-3 and TRBJ1-1; D is unclear. The CDR3 length is 16 residues. With 5 bases removed from V and 1 base from J, the gap between germline ends came to 17 bases. Germline values: CDR1 SGHNT, CDR2 YENEEA. The CDR3 region is CASSLYGGRRNTEAFF. As DNA, the CDR3 is TGTGCCAGCAGCCTTTATGGTGGCAGGCGGAACACTGAAGCTTTCTTT.

The chain has TRBV27 and TRBJ2-7, with 9 bases aligning to TRBD1. CDR1 and CDR2 (germline): MNHEY, SMNVEV (reference sequence). The CDR3 is 14 residues long. The trim removed 5 bases at V and 7 bases at J, leaving 9 bases unmatched. CDR3: CASSITTGGSEQYF. As DNA, the CDR3 is TGTGCCAGCAGTATCACTACAGGGGGCAGTGAGCAGTACTTC.

This chain joins TRBV12-5 and TRBJ1-5, with D unresolved. The CDR3 extends over 15 amino acids. CDR1 is LGHNT, CDR2 FRNRAP, per germline. V lost 4 bases and J lost 7, with 17 bases in between. The CDR3 is CASGSLRVDGQPQHF. CDR3 DNA: TGTGCTAGTGGTTCCCTGAGGGTGGACGGGCAGCCCCAGCATTTT.

The chain links TRBV5-1 to TRBJ2-3, with D possibly matching TRBD2 (6 bases). Germline values: CDR1 SGHRS, CDR2 YFSETQ. The CDR3 has 15 residues. V was clipped by 1 base and J by 2 bases, with 11 bases between them. Here the CDR3 reads CASSLTGVITDTQYF. DNA for the CDR3: TGCGCCAGCAGCTTGACGGGGGTAATCACAGATACGCAGTATTTT.

The genes are TRBV30 and TRBJ1-5; TRBD1 agrees at 8 bases. Germline values: CDR1 GTSNPN, CDR2 SVGIG (reference sequence). The junction had 6 bases not matched to a gene; V was cut back by 5 bases and J by 3 bases. The CDR3 has 14 amino acids. The CDR3 bases are TGTGCCTGGGGGGACAGGCTGAACAATCAGCCCCAGCATTTT. The encoded protein is CAWGDRLNNQPQHF.

The V gene is TRBV7-9, the J gene TRBJ2-5, with 8 bases fitting TRBD2. CDR3 length: 18 residues. The germline CDR1 and CDR2 sequences are SEHNR and FQNEAQ (reference sequence). The junction had 14 bases not matched to a gene; V was cut back by 4 bases and J by 1 base. In nucleotides, the CDR3 is TGTGCCAGCAGCTCTGGGCTAGCGGGTTCTGTAGGCCAAGAGACCCAGTACTTC. Amino acid sequence: CASSSGLAGSVGQETQYF.

The chain has TRBV6-5 and TRBJ2-7, with 7 bases aligning to TRBD2. The J segment lost 3 bases and the V segment lost 5 bases, leaving 10 bases of the junction unmatched. This CDR3 is built from 15 residues. Looked up from germline, CDR1 is MNHEY and CDR2 is SVGAGI. CDR3 coding DNA: TGTGCCAGCAGTCGTCCCCGGGGGGTCCTCTACGAGCAGTACTTC. Translated: CASSRPRGVLYEQYF.

This chain joins TRBV10-3 and TRBJ1-1; 9 bases are shared with TRBD1. The CDR3 is made up of 15 amino acids. Trimming removed 3 bases from V and 5 bases from J; junction bases left unmatched: 7. Germline-derived CDR1 and CDR2 are ENHRY and SYGVKD. The CDR3 is CAISDNRDRVTEAFF. CDR3 coding DNA: TGTGCCATCAGTGATAACCGGGACAGGGTAACTGAAGCTTTCTTT.

This rearrangement joins TRBV27 to TRBJ1-6; no reliable D call. The CDR3 length is 12 residues. The V gene lost 8 bases and the J gene lost 10 bases, with 12 bases spanning the gap. Germline lookup yields CDR1 MNHEY and CDR2 SMNVEV (reference sequence). The CDR3 region is CASRYSRSPLHF. CDR3 DNA sequence: TGTGCCAGCCGCTACAGTCGGTCACCCCTCCACTTT.

This rearrangement joins TRBV6-5 to TRBJ1-5; TRBD1 aligns across 8 bases. This CDR3 has 15 residues. Germline CDR1 MNHEY, CDR2 SVGAGI. V trimming: 2 bases; J trimming: 4 bases; junction bases outside the gene matches: 4. The DNA of the CDR3 is TGTGCCAGCAGTTACGGGACAGGCCTAAATCAGCCCCAGCATTTT. Translation: CASSYGTGLNQPQHF.

This clone was seen just once. The rearrangement joins TRBV5-6 to TRBJ2-3; TRBD2 matches at 8 bases. The V segment lost 2 bases and the J segment 6 bases; nucleotides outside the gene matches: 20. This CDR3 is 19 amino acids long. Germline V gives CDR1 SGHDT, CDR2 YYEEEE. The CDR3 sequence is CASSFPPVGVAGRRDTQYF. In DNA, the CDR3 is TGTGCCAGCAGCTTCCCGCCCGTGGGGGTAGCGGGGAGAAGGGATACGCAGTATTTT.

V and J are TRBV19 and TRBJ1-5, with D maybe TRBD1 (6 bases). Trimming took 5 bases from V and 2 from J, leaving 22 bases between them. The CDR3 is made up of 18 amino acids. Germline values: CDR1 LNHDA, CDR2 SQIVND (reference sequence). The CDR3 spells CASSPGTMAPGGNQPQHF. DNA for the CDR3: TGTGCCAGTAGTCCCGGGACAATGGCGCCTGGTGGCAATCAGCCCCAGCATTTT.

The V call is TRBV7-2, the J call TRBJ2-5, with D unclear. Germline-derived CDR1 and CDR2 are SGHTA and FQGNSA. The V and J ends lost 5 bases and 1 base respectively, with 8 bases between them. The CDR3 sequence is 13 residues long. The chain's CDR3 is CASSVTSQETQYF. Here the CDR3 DNA reads TGTGCCAGCAGCGTGACAAGCCAAGAGACCCAGTACTTC.

The chain links TRBV5-4 to TRBJ2-7; D is uncertain. CDR3 length: 14 amino acids. Germline CDR1 and CDR2: SGHNT and YYREEE (reference sequence). Deletions cut 1 base from V and 4 bases from J, with 12 bases between. The CDR3: CASSLSSSMYEQYF. CDR3 DNA sequence: TGTGCCAGCAGCTTGTCTTCGTCTATGTACGAGCAGTACTTC.

This chain uses TRBV2 with TRBJ1-5, with D uncertain. The V gene lost 6 bases and the J gene lost 4 bases, with 10 bases spanning the gap. The CDR3 extends over 13 amino acids. CDR1 and CDR2 from the germline V gene are SNHLY and FYNNEI. The CDR3 bases are TGTGCCAGCAGCCTCACAGTGAATCAGCCCCAGCATTTT. Amino acid sequence: CASSLTVNQPQHF.

The chain links TRBV29-1 to TRBJ2-1; 7 bases map to TRBD1. V lost 2 bases to trimming and J lost 9 bases; unmatched junction nucleotides: 10. The CDR3 loop spans 14 amino acids. CDR1 is SQVTM, CDR2 ANQGSEA, per germline. CDR3 loop: CSVESRTGDAEQFF. CDR3 sequence (DNA): TGCAGCGTTGAAAGTCGCACAGGGGATGCTGAGCAGTTCTTC.

The J gene is TRBJ2-5, the V gene TRBV7-6, with 7 nucleotides matching TRBD1. Trimming took 5 bases from V and 5 from J; bases not matched to a gene: 5. The CDR3 is 13 residues long. CDR1 SGHVS and CDR2 FNYEAQ come from the germline V gene. CDR3 sequence reads: CASSLQGTETQYF. The CDR3 nucleotides read TGTGCCAGCAGCCTACAGGGGACGGAGACCCAGTACTTC.

The chain joins TRBV13 to TRBJ2-1, with 10 bases that match TRBD2. J lost 3 bases, V lost 4 bases, and 0 bases had no gene match. This CDR3 is 14 amino acids long. Per the germline V gene, CDR1 is PRHDT and CDR2 is FYEKMQ (reference sequence). The CDR3 coding sequence is TGTGCCAGCAGCTCTAGCGGGAGCTACAATGAGCAGTTCTTC. The encoded protein is CASSSSGSYNEQFF. Together with reference TRBV13 and TRBJ2-1, the CDR3 gives the full variable domain: AAGVIQSPRHLIKEKRETATLKCYPIPRHDTVYWYQQGPGQDPQFLISFYEKMQSDKGSIPDRFSAQQFSDYHSELNMSSLELGDSALYFCASSSSGSYNEQFFGPGTRLTVL.

Only a few counts were recorded for this clone. V usage is TRBV2 and J usage is TRBJ2-1, with 14 nucleotides matching TRBD2. The CDR3 totals 14 residues. In germline, CDR1 is SNHLY, CDR2 FYNNEI. The V gene end was trimmed by 11 bases and the J gene end by 12 bases; junction bases not matched to a gene: 12. CDR3 amino acids: CASRGTSGRKGQFF. The CDR3, as DNA: TGTGCCTCCAGGGGGACTAGCGGGAGAAAGGGGCAGTTCTTC.

The V and J genes are TRBV7-2 and TRBJ2-1; D remains unclear. The CDR3 is made up of 12 amino acids. V lost 5 bases to trimming and J lost 10 bases, with 12 bases between them. Germline CDR1 SGHTA, CDR2 FQGNSA. CDR3 DNA sequence: TGTGCCAGCAGCGAGAGGTCTATGGAGCAGTTCTTC. Its translation: CASSERSMEQFF.

This sequence joins TRBV2 and TRBJ1-2; tentatively, D is TRBD1 (6 bases). Per germline, CDR1 SNHLY and CDR2 FYNNEI. The CDR3 covers 16 residues. Trimming took off 2 bases at V and 4 bases at J, with 17 bases between the two ends. The CDR3 is CASSELGGRQLYGYTF. The CDR3 nucleotides are TGTGCCAGCAGTGAATTGGGGGGGCGGCAGCTCTATGGCTACACCTTC.